The rows below give T cell receptor beta chains drawn from one sample of a study of cytomegalovirus exposure and HLA in healthy donors. TCRdb keeps only in-frame clones here, not all; method: immunoSEQ multiplex PCR. The repertoire has about 150,000 clones, around 78% of them found once; the top ten carry about 1.6%. Sequencing input: PBMCs. These receptors were obtained from a man in his forties in good health and CMV-seronegative. CDR3s include the opening cysteine and the closing phenylalanine or tryptophan. D genes are given only for firm matches. Clone sizes are given selectively: once, few, many, or a class where the clone is expanded.

J gene	D gene	V gene	clone size	CDR3 protein	CDR3 DNA
TRBJ2-7	-	TRBV9	-	CASSLSSVRGGEQYF	TGTGCCAGCAGCTTAAGCAGTGTCAGGGGTGGCGAGCAGTACTTC
TRBJ2-5	-	TRBV7-9	-	CASSARLGLLETQYF	TGTGCCAGCAGCGCCCGACTAGGGCTTCTGGAGACCCAGTACTTC
TRBJ2-1	-	TRBV7-8	-	CASSADYNEQFF	TGTGCCAGCAGTGCGGACTACAATGAGCAGTTCTTC
TRBJ2-1	TRBD2	TRBV4-2	-	CASSQAGLADFNEQFF	TGTGCCAGCAGCCAAGCGGGACTAGCCGACTTCAATGAGCAGTTCTTC
TRBJ2-2	-	TRBV19	-	CATWGLDTGELFF	TGTGCCACCTGGGGCCTGGACACCGGGGAGCTGTTTTTT
TRBJ1-1	-	TRBV2	-	CASSEGTGNTEAFF	TGTGCCAGCAGTGAAGGAACAGGTAACACTGAAGCTTTCTTT
TRBJ2-2	-	TRBV4-1	-	CASSHRDGELFF	TGCGCCAGCAGCCATCGGGACGGGGAGCTGTTTTTT
TRBJ2-1	TRBD2	TRBV4-1	-	CASSQEKASGRRYNEQFF	TGCGCCAGCAGCCAAGAAAAGGCTAGCGGGAGGAGATACAATGAGCAGTTCTTC
TRBJ2-3	TRBD2	TRBV7-3	-	CASSPTTSGRGTDTQYF	TGTGCCAGCAGCCCGACGACTAGCGGGAGAGGCACAGATACGCAGTATTTT
TRBJ2-2	TRBD2	TRBV11-1	-	CASSLVAGTTGELFF	TGTGCCAGCAGCTTAGTAGCGGGGACGACCGGGGAGCTGTTTTTT
TRBJ2-7	-	TRBV9	-	CASSVAWGDYEQYF	TGTGCCAGCAGCGTAGCCTGGGGAGACTACGAGCAGTACTTC
TRBJ2-2	TRBD2	TRBV9	-	CASSLTSAGELFF	TGTGCCAGCAGCCTGACTAGCGCCGGGGAGCTGTTTTTT
TRBJ2-2	-	TRBV7-3	-	CASSTTGPTGELFF	TGTGCCAGCAGCACGACAGGCCCAACCGGGGAGCTGTTTTTT
TRBJ2-2	TRBD2	TRBV15	few	CATSRDLGGSVAGELFF	TGTGCCACCAGCAGAGATCTAGGCGGGAGTGTCGCCGGGGAGCTGTTTTTT
TRBJ1-1	TRBD1	TRBV7-2	once	CASSPGQGGTEAFF	TGTGCCAGCAGCCCGGGACAGGGAGGGACTGAAGCTTTCTTT
TRBJ2-2	-	TRBV7-9	-	CASSLGGSGELFF	TGTGCCAGCAGCTTAGGGGGCTCCGGGGAGCTGTTTTTT
TRBJ2-1	TRBD1	TRBV4-1	-	CASSQWRTGEEFF	TGCGCCAGCAGCCAATGGAGGACAGGGGAGGAGTTCTTC
TRBJ2-1	TRBD2	TRBV10-3	-	CAISESSSGINNEQFF	TGTGCCATCAGTGAGTCTTCTAGCGGGATTAACAATGAGCAGTTCTTC
TRBJ2-1	TRBD2	TRBV6-5	once	CASSYFEPSGGYGLFF	TGTGCCAGCAGTTACTTCGAGCCTAGCGGGGGGTACGGTCTGTTCTTC
TRBJ2-1	TRBD2	TRBV11-3	once	CASSPSQNSGSDEQFF	TGTGCCAGCAGCCCCTCACAAAATAGCGGGAGCGATGAGCAGTTCTTC
TRBJ1-1	-	TRBV19	-	CASSTQENTEAFF	TGTGCCAGTAGTACACAAGAGAACACTGAAGCTTTCTTT
TRBJ2-1	-	TRBV15	-	CATKERTYNEQFF	TGTGCCACCAAGGAGCGGACCTACAATGAGCAGTTCTTC
TRBJ2-7	TRBD2	TRBV27	-	CASSVLAGGDEQYF	TGCGCCAGCAGTGTACTAGCGGGAGGCGACGAGCAGTACTTC
TRBJ2-5	-	TRBV25-1	-	CASSELDIRETQYF	TGTGCCAGCAGTGAATTGGACATACGAGAGACCCAGTACTTC
TRBJ1-2	-	TRBV6-1	-	CASNPRGGNYGYTF	TGTGCCAGCAACCCTAGAGGGGGTAACTATGGCTACACCTTC
TRBJ2-3	-	TRBV4-2	-	CASSQVDGWESTDTQYF	TGTGCCAGCAGCCAAGTAGACGGGTGGGAGAGCACAGATACGCAGTATTTT
TRBJ2-7	TRBD2	TRBV7-3	-	CASSATPGRGGGQYF	TGTGCCAGCAGCGCAACCCCCGGCCGGGGCGGGGGGCAGTACTTC